These T cell receptor beta chains were read from a single sample in a study of blood T cell repertoires in COVID-19. Clones were sequenced by immunoSEQ multiplex PCR, and TCRdb holds only the in-frame ones, with some missing. This sample has fewer than 100,000 clones, with roughly 78% found just once. What was sequenced was peripheral blood. The origin of the receptors is a woman between 65 and 79 years old with acute or convalescent COVID-19. Each CDR3 is given with its conserved first and last residue. The D gene is left open where the match is weak. Clone size is stated in some rows and not others, as once, few, many or a class when expanded.

abundance: .
v_gene: TRBV9
j_gene: TRBJ2-3
d_gene: TRBD1
CDR3nt: TGTGCCAGCAGCGAGGGGGCCAAAGATACGCAGTATTTT
CDR3aa: CASSEGAKDTQYF

abundance: .
v_gene: TRBV24-1
j_gene: TRBJ1-4
d_gene: TRBD1
CDR3nt: TGTGCCACCACCCCACGACAGGGTCTTAATGAAAAACTGTTTTTT
CDR3aa: CATTPRQGLNEKLFF

abundance: .
v_gene: TRBV19
j_gene: TRBJ1-1
d_gene: .
CDR3nt: TGTGCCAGTAGCATCAACACTGAAGCTTTCTTT
CDR3aa: CASSINTEAFF

abundance: .
v_gene: TRBV5-4
j_gene: TRBJ2-2
d_gene: TRBD1
CDR3nt: TGTGCCAGCTCCCGGGACAGGGGGTTGAACACCGGGGAGCTGTTTTTT
CDR3aa: CASSRDRGLNTGELFF

abundance: many
v_gene: TRBV7-8
j_gene: TRBJ2-4
d_gene: TRBD2
CDR3nt: TGTGCCAGCAGCTTATGGCCACTAGCGGGAGCAAACATTCAGTACTTC
CDR3aa: CASSLWPLAGANIQYF

abundance: .
v_gene: TRBV4-2
j_gene: TRBJ2-3
d_gene: TRBD2
CDR3nt: TGTGCCAGCAGCCAAGATGTATCCCCGGGACTAGCGGGAGTGGCAGATACGCAGTATTTT
CDR3aa: CASSQDVSPGLAGVADTQYF

abundance: .
v_gene: TRBV5-4
j_gene: TRBJ1-1
d_gene: .
CDR3nt: TGTGCCAGCGGCAGGAGAGGGATGAACACTGAAGCTTTCTTT
CDR3aa: CASGRRGMNTEAFF

abundance: .
v_gene: TRBV27
j_gene: TRBJ1-6
d_gene: .
CDR3nt: TGTGCCAGCAGTTCGAGTTCCCCAGGGGTTGGGGCCTATAATTCACCCCTCCACTTT
CDR3aa: CASSSSSPGVGAYNSPLHF

abundance: .
v_gene: TRBV3-1/TRBV3-2
j_gene: TRBJ1-6
d_gene: .
CDR3nt: TGTGCCAGCAGCCAAGACGGGGGGAATAATTCACCCCTCCACTTT
CDR3aa: CASSQDGGNNSPLHF

abundance: .
v_gene: TRBV10-3
j_gene: TRBJ2-7
d_gene: TRBD2
CDR3nt: TGTGCCATCAAAGGGACTAGCGGGAGGGCCAGGACCTACGAGCAGTACTTC
CDR3aa: CAIKGTSGRARTYEQYF

abundance: .
v_gene: TRBV2
j_gene: TRBJ2-2
d_gene: TRBD2
CDR3nt: TGTGCCGGGGGGTATCCGGGACTAGGAGGGGTCGGGACCGGGGAGCTGTTTTTT
CDR3aa: CAGGYPGLGGVGTGELFF